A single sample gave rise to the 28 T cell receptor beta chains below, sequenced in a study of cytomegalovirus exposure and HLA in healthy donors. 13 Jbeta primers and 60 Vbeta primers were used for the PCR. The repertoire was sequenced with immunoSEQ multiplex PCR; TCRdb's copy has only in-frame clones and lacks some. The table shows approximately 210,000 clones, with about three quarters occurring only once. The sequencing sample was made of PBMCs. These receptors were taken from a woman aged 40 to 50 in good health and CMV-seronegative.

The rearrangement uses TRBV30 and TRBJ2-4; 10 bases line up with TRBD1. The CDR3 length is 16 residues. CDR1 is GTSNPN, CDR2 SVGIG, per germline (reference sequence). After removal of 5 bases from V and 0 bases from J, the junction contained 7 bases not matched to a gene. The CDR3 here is CAWWPGQGLAKNIQYF. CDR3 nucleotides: TGTGCCTGGTGGCCGGGACAGGGGCTAGCCAAAAACATTCAGTACTTC.

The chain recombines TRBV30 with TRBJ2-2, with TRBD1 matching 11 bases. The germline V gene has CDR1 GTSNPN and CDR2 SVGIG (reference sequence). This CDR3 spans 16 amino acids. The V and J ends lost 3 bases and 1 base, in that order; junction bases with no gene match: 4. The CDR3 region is CAWRDRGLENTGELFF. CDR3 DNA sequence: TGTGCCTGGAGGGACAGGGGGCTTGAGAACACCGGGGAGCTGTTTTTT.

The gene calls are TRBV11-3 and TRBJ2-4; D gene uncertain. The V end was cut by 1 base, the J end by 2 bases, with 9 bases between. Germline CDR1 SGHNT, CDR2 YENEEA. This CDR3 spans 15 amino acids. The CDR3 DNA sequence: TGTGCCAGCAGCTTAGGTCAGGAAACCAAAAACATTCAGTACTTC. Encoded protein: CASSLGQETKNIQYF.

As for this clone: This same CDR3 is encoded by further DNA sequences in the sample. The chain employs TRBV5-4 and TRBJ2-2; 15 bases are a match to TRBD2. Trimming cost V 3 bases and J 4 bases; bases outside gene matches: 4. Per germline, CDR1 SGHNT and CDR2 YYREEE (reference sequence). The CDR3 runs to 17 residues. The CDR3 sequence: CASSSGLAGGPTGELFF. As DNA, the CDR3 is TGTGCCAGCAGCTCGGGACTAGCGGGGGGTCCCACCGGGGAGCTGTTTTTT.

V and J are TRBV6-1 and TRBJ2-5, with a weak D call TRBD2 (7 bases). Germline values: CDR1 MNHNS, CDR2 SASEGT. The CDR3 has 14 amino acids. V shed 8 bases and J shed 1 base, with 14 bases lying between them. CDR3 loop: CASRARGAQETQYF. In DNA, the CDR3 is TGTGCCAGCCGCGCACGGGGGGCCCAAGAGACCCAGTACTTC.

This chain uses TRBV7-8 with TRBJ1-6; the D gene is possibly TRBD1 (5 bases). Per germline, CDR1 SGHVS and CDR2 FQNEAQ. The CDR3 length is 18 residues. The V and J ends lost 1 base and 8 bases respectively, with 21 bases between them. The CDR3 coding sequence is TGTGCCAGCAGCTTAGGCCTCCGGGGACTCACGGCGGATTCACCCCTCCACTTT. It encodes CASSLGLRGLTADSPLHF.

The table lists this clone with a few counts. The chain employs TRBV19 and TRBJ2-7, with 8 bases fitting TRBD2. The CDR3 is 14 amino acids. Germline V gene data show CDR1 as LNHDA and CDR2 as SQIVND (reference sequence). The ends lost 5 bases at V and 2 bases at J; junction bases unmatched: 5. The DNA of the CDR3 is TGTGCCAGTAGTGCGGGGGGCAATCCCTACGAGCAGTACTTC. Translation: CASSAGGNPYEQYF.

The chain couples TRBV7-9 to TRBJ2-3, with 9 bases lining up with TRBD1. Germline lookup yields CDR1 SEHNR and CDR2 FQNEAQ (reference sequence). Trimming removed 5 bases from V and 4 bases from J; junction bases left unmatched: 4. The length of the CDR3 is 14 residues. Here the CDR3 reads CASSQDRGPDTQYF. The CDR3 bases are TGTGCCAGCAGCCAGGACAGGGGACCAGATACGCAGTATTTT. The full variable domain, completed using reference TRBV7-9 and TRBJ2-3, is DTGVSQNPRHKITKRGQNVTFRCDPISEHNRLYWYRQTLGQGPEFLTYFQNEAQLEKSRLLSDRFSAERPKGSFSTLEIQRTEQGDSAMYLCASSQDRGPDTQYFGPGTRLTVL.

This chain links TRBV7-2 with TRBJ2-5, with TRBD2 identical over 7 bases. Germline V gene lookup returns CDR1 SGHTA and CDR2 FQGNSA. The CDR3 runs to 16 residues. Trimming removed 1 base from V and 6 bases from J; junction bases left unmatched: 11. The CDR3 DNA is TGTGCCAGCAGCTTAGAGGTGGGGGGGGGTTTGAAGACCCAGTACTTC. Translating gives CASSLEVGGGLKTQYF.

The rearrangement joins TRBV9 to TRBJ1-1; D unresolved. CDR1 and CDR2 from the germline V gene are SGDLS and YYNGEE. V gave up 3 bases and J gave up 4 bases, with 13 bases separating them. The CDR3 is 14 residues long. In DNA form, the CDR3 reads TGTGCCAGCAGCGCCGGTCCTGAGGGCACTGAAGCTTTCTTT. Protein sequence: CASSAGPEGTEAFF. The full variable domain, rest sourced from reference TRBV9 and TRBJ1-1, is DSGVTQTPKHLITATGQRVTLRCSPRSGDLSVYWYQQSLDQGLQFLIQYYNGEERAKGNILERFSAQQFPDLHSELNLSSLELGDSALYFCASSAGPEGTEAFFGQGTRLTVV.

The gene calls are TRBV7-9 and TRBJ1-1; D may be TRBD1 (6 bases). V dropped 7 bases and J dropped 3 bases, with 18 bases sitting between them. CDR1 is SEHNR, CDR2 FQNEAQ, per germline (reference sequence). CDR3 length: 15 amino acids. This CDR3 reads CASTPPGGEYTEAFF. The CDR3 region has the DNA TGTGCCAGCACCCCACCTGGGGGCGAGTACACTGAAGCTTTCTTT.

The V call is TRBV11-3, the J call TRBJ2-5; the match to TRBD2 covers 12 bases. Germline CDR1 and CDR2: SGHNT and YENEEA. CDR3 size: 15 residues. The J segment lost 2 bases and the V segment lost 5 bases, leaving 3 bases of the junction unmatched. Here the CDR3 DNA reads TGTGCCAGCAGCAGAGGACTAGCGGGGCAAGAGACCCAGTACTTC. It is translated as CASSRGLAGQETQYF.

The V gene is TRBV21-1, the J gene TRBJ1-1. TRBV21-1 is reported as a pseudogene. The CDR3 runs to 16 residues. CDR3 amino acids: CASSIGPSRGNTEAFF. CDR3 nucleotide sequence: TGTGCCAGCAGCATTGGCCCCTCCCGGGGGAACACTGAAGCTTTCTTT.

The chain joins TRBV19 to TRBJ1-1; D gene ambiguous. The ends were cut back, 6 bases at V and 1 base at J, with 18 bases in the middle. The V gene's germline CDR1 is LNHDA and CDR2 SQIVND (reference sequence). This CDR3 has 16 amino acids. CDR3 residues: CASSSGVAVENTEAFF. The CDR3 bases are TGTGCCAGTAGCAGCGGGGTGGCGGTGGAGAACACTGAAGCTTTCTTT.

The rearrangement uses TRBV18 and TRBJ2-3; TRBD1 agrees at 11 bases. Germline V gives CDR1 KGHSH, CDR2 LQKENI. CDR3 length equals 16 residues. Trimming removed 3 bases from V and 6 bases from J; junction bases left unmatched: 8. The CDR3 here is CASSPSGTGGFDTQYF. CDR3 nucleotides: TGTGCCAGCTCACCCTCCGGGACAGGGGGATTTGATACGCAGTATTTT.

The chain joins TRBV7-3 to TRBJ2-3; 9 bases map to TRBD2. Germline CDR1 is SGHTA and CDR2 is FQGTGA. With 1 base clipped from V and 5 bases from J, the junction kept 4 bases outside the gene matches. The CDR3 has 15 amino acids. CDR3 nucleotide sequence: TGTGCCAGCAGCTTAAGCGGGAGGGCGGTAGATACGCAGTATTTT. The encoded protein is CASSLSGRAVDTQYF.

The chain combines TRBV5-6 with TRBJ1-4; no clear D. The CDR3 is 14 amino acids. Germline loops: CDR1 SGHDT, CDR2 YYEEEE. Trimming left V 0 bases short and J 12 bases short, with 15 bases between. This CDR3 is CASSLAARVGELFF. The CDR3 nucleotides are TGTGCCAGCAGCTTGGCCGCGAGGGTTGGGGAACTGTTTTTT.

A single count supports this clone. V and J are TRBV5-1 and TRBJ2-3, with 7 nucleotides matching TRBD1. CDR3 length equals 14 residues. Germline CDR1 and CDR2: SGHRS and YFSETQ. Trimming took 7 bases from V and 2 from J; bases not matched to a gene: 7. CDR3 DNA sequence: TGCGCCAGCGGGACAGAACGGGCCACAGATACGCAGTATTTT. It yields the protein CASGTERATDTQYF.

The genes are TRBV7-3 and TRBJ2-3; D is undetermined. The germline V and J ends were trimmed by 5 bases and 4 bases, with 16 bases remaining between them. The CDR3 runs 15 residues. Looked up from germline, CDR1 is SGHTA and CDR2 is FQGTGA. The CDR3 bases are TGTGCCAGCAGCCCTCCGGGTGAACCGCCAGATACGCAGTATTTT. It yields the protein CASSPPGEPPDTQYF.

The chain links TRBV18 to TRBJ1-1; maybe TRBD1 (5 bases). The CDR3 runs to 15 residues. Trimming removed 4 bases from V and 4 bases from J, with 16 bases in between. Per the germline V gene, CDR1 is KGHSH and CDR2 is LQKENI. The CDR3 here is CASSLGAGWGTEAFF. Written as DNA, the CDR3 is TGTGCCAGCTCACTAGGGGCAGGGTGGGGCACTGAAGCTTTCTTT.

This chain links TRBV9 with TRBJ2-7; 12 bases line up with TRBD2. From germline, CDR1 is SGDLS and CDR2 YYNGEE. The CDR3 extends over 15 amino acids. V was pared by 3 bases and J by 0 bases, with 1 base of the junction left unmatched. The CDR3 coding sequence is TGTGCCAGCAGCGAGACTAGCGGGAGCTCCTACGAGCAGTACTTC. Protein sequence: CASSETSGSSYEQYF.

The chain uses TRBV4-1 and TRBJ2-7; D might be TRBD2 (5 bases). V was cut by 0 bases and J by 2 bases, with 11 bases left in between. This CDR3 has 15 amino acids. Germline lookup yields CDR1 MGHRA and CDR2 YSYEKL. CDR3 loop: CASSQDQRQAYEQYF. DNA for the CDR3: TGCGCCAGCAGCCAAGACCAGCGGCAAGCCTACGAGCAGTACTTC.

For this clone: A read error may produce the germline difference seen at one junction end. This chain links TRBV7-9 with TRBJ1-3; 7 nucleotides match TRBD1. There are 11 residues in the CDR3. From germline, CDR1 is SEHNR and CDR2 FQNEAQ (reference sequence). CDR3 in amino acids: CASSLRDSTTF. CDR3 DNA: TGTGCCAGCAGCCTCCGGGACAGTACAACTTTT.

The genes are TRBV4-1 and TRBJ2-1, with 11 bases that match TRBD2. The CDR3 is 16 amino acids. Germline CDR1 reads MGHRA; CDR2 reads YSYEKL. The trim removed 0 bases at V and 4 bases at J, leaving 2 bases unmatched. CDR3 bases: TGCGCCAGCAGCCAAGAGGTAGCGGGAGGGTACAATGAGCAGTTCTTC. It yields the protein CASSQEVAGGYNEQFF.

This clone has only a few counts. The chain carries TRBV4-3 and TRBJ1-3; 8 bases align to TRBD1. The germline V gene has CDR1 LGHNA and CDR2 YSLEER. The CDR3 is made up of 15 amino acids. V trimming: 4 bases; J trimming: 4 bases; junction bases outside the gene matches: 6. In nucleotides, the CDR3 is TGCGCCAGCAGCCCAGCAGGGGGCGTCGGAAACACCATATATTTT. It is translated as CASSPAGGVGNTIYF.

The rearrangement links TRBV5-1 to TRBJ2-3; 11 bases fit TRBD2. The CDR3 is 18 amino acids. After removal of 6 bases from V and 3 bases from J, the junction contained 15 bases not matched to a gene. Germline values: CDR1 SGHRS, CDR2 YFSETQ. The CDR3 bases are TGCGCCAGCACCCGGGGTACTAGCGGGAGAAGGAATACAGATACGCAGTATTTT. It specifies CASTRGTSGRRNTDTQYF. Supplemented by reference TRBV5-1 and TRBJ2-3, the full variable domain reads KAGVTQTPRYLIKTRGQQVTLSCSPISGHRSVSWYQQTPGQGLQFLFEYFSETQRNKGNFPGRFSGRQFSNSRSEMNVSTLELGDSALYLCASTRGTSGRRNTDTQYFGPGTRLTVL.

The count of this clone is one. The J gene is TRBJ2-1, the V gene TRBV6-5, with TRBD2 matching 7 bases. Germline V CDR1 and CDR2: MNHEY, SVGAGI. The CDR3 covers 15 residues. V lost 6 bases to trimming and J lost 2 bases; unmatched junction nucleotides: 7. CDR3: CASSPRESTYNEQFF. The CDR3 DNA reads TGTGCCAGCAGCCCGCGGGAGTCGACCTACAATGAGCAGTTCTTC.

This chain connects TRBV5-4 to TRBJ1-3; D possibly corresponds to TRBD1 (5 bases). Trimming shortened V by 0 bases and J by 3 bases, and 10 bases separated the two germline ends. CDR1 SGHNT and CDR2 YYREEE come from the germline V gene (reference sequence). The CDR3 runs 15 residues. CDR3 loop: CASSLEQAGGNTIYF. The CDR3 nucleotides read TGTGCCAGCAGCTTGGAACAGGCAGGTGGAAACACCATATATTTT.